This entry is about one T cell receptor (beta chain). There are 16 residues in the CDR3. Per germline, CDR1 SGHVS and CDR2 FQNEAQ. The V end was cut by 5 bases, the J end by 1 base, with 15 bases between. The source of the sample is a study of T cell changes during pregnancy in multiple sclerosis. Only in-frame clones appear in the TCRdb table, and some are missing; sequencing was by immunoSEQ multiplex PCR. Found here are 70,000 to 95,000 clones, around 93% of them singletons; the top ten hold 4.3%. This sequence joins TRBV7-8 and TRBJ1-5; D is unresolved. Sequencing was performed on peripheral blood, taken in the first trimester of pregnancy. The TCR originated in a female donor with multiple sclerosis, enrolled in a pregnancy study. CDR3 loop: CASSPSRDLSNQPQHF. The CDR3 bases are TGTGCCAGCAGCCCCTCGAGGGATTTGAGCAATCAGCCCCAGCATTTT.